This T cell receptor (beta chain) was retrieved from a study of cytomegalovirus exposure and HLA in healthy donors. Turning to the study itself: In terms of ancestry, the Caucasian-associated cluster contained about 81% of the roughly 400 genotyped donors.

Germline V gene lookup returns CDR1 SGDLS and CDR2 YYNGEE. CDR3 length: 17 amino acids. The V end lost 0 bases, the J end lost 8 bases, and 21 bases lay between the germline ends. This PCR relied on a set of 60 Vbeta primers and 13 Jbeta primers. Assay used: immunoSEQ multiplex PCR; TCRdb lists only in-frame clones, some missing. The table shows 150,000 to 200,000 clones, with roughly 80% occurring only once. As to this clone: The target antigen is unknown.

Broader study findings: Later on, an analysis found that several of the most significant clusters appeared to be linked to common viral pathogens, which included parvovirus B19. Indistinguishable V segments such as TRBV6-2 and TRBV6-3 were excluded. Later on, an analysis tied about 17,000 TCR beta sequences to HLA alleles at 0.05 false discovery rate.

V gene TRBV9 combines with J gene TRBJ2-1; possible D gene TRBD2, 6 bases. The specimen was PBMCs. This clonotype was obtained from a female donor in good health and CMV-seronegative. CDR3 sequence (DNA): TGTGCCAGCAGCGTAGTAGTAGTAGCGGACGGGGTCGATGAGCAGTTCTTC. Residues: CASSVVVVADGVDEQFF.